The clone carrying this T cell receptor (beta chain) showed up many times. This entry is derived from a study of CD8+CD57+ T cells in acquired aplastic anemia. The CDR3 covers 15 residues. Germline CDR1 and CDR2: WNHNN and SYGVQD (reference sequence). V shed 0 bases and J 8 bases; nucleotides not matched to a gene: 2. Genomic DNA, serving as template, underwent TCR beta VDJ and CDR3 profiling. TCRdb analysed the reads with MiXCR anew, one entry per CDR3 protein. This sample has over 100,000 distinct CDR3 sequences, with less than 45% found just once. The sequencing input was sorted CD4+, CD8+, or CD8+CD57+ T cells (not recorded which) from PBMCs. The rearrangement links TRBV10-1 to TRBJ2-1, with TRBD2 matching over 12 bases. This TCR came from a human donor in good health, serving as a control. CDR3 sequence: CASSESGLAGHEQFF. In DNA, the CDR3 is TGCGCCAGCAGTGAGTCAGGACTAGCGGGACATGAGCAGTTCTTC.